This TCR beta chain was found in a study of tumor-infiltrating lymphocytes in oesophageal squamous cell carcinoma. TCRdb reprocessed the PCR reads via MiXCR and lists one record per CDR3 protein. This sample has under 15,000 distinct CDR3 sequences, with 52% found just once. The CDR3 consists of 14 residues. The trim removed 6 bases at V and 8 bases at J, leaving 6 bases unmatched. Germline CDR1 SEHNR, CDR2 FQNEAQ (reference sequence). This clonotype was observed at least ten times. V usage is TRBV7-9 and J usage is TRBJ2-1; 11 positions agree with TRBD1. The TCR was taken from a female donor with esophageal squamous cell carcinoma. Sample: esophageal tumor tissue. This CDR3 is CASRGTGGLDEQFF. The CDR3, as DNA: TGTGCCAGCAGAGGGACAGGGGGACTCGATGAGCAGTTCTTC.